This T cell receptor (beta chain) derives from a study of control samples from healthy donors and cancer patients. CDR1 is SGHDN and CDR2 is FVKESK in the germline V gene. Trimming cost V 4 bases and J 3 bases, with 19 bases left between them. The CDR3 length is 16 residues. The method was immunoSEQ multiplex PCR; TCRdb's version includes in-frame clones alone and lacks a portion of them. The sample records under 200,000 clones, 91% being singletons. Sequenced input: blood. V gene TRBV14 combines with J gene TRBJ2-7, with D unclear. This TCR came from a woman younger than 45 in good health. In nucleotides, the CDR3 is TGTGCCAGCAGCCCCCGGGCCCAAGGGTGGAACTACGAGCAGTACTTC. Its translation: CASSPRAQGWNYEQYF.